The entry below gives a single T cell receptor (beta chain) sequence along with its context. Generated by immunoSEQ multiplex PCR, the TCRdb table keeps only in-frame clones and is missing some. The table records some 67,000 clones, less than 90% of them present only once. These data are taken from a study of PD-L1 blockade in urothelial cancer. V shed 0 bases, J shed 1 base, and the junction held 11 bases outside the gene matches. The CDR3 loop spans 18 amino acids. The germline CDR1 and CDR2 sequences are ENHRY and SYGVKD. Sequenced material: PBMCs, taken around atezolizumab (anti-PD-L1) treatment. The origin of this receptor is a man between 60 and 75 years old with urothelial cancer. The chain employs TRBV10-3 and TRBJ2-7, with 8 bases that match TRBD2. CDR3 DNA sequence: TGTGCCATCAGTGAGTCAGGGGTAGCGGGGACTGAATCCTACGAGCAGTACTTC. Its translation is CAISESGVAGTESYEQYF.